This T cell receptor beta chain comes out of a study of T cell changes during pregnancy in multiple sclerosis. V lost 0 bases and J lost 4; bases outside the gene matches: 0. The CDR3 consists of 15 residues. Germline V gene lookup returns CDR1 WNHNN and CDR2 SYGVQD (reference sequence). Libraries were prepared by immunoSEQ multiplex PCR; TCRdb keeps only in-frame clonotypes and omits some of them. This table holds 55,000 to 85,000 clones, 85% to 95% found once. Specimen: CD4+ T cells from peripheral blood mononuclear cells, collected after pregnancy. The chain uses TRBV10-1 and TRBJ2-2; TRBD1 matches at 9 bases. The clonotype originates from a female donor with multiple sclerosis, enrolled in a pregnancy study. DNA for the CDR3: TGCGCCAGCAGTGAGTCGGGACAGGGCACCGGGGAGCTGTTTTTT. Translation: CASSESGQGTGELFF.